One sample yielded the 22 T cell receptor beta chains listed below, sequenced in a study of cytotoxic CD8 clonotypes in ibrutinib-treated CLL. Repertoires were generated with immunoSEQ multiplex PCR, while TCRdb's copy carries only in-frame clones and drops some. The repertoire holds 250,000 to 350,000 clones, with about 72% as singletons. This sample comprised PBMCs, obtained at disease progression, from a patient treated with ibrutinib. The receptors stem from a human donor with chronic lymphocytic leukemia.

In DNA form, the CDR3 reads TGTGCCAGCAGTTACGACCAGGGGCTGAATTCACCCCTCCACTTT. Protein sequence: CASSYDQGLNSPLHF. The chain recombines TRBV6-6 with TRBJ1-6, with D possibly being TRBD1 (6 bases). There are 15 residues in the CDR3. From germline, CDR1 is MNHNY and CDR2 SVGAGI (reference sequence). Trimming pared 2 bases from V and 7 bases from J, leaving 12 bases between.

The chain links TRBV7-2 to TRBJ1-1; 9 nucleotides match TRBD1. Germline V gives CDR1 SGHTA, CDR2 FQGNSA. V trimming: 1 base; J trimming: 0 bases; junction bases outside the gene matches: 3. The CDR3 is 16 residues long. The CDR3 sequence is CASSLDGTGMNTEAFF. CDR3 in DNA: TGTGCCAGCAGCTTAGACGGGACAGGGATGAACACTGAAGCTTTCTTT.

The chain has TRBV7-9 and TRBJ1-1; D possibly corresponds to TRBD1 (6 bases). CDR1 and CDR2 (germline): SEHNR, FQNEAQ (reference sequence). V was shortened by 5 bases and J by 10 bases, with 23 bases between the two germline ends. CDR3 length: 15 amino acids. CDR3 nucleotides: TGTGCCAGCAGCCGCGGGAGTCTGGGGGCGTCTTTAGCTTTCTTT. Amino acids: CASSRGSLGASLAFF.

J is TRBJ2-7 and V is TRBV4-1, with a weak D call TRBD2 (6 bases). Trimming pared 4 bases from V and 0 bases from J, leaving 10 bases between. In germline, CDR1 is MGHRA, CDR2 YSYEKL. CDR3 length equals 14 residues. The CDR3 protein is CASSPRGNSYEQYF. The CDR3 region has the DNA TGCGCCAGCAGCCCTCGGGGGAACTCCTACGAGCAGTACTTC.

The chain has TRBV5-8 and TRBJ1-1, with D hard to call. The CDR3 has 13 residues. The V gene's germline CDR1 is SGHTS and CDR2 YDEGEE. Trimming pared 0 bases from V and 6 bases from J, leaving 9 bases between. CDR3 in amino acids: CASSLDRRSEAFF. For the CDR3, the DNA is TGTGCCAGCAGCTTGGACAGAAGATCTGAAGCTTTCTTT.

The V and J genes are TRBV6-4 and TRBJ2-5; D is perhaps TRBD1 (5 bases). This CDR3 contains 13 residues. Germline CDR1 and CDR2: MRHNA and SNTAGT. The germline V and J ends were trimmed by 6 bases and 5 bases, with 13 bases remaining between them. DNA for the CDR3: TGTGCCAGCAGCCGACAGAGTGGGGAGACCCAGTACTTC. Residues: CASSRQSGETQYF.

The chain links TRBV5-6 to TRBJ2-7, with D perhaps matching TRBD1 or TRBD2 (5 bases each). Germline V lookup: CDR1 SGHDT, CDR2 YYEEEE. This CDR3 comprises 14 residues. Between the trimmed V and J ends, which lost 3 bases and 3 bases, there was a span of 13 bases. The CDR3 region has the DNA TGTGCCAGCAGCTCCGGGACGGTGAACTACGAGCAGTACTTC. It encodes CASSSGTVNYEQYF.

This clone appeared a few times. The CDR3 coding sequence is TGTGCCAGCAGTTACTTCGGGACAGGGAGTGGCTACACCTTC. Translating gives CASSYFGTGSGYTF. The chain links TRBV28 to TRBJ1-2; 9 positions match TRBD1. J was trimmed by 7 bases and V by 4 bases; bases with no gene match: 7. Germline assignment: CDR1 MDHEN and CDR2 SYDVKM. This CDR3 has 14 amino acids.

The chain links TRBV14 to TRBJ2-7, with 7 bases fitting TRBD1. The CDR3 covers 14 residues. The junction had 6 bases not matched to a gene; V was cut back by 4 bases and J by 3 bases. The germline V gene has CDR1 SGHDN and CDR2 FVKESK. The CDR3 loop is CASSPRDRGYEQYF. The CDR3 DNA sequence: TGTGCCAGCAGCCCCCGGGACAGAGGCTACGAGCAGTACTTC.

This sequence joins TRBV5-4 and TRBJ2-3, with 10 positions matching TRBD2. CDR3 length: 17 amino acids. In germline, CDR1 is SGHNT, CDR2 YYREEE (reference sequence). J gave up 4 bases and V 1 base, and 9 bases lay outside the gene matches. This CDR3 reads CASSLFFSGRLADTQYF. The CDR3 nucleotides read TGTGCCAGCAGCTTGTTTTTTAGCGGGAGGTTAGCAGATACGCAGTATTTT.

The chain joins TRBV5-6 to TRBJ2-3; no reliable D call. The germline gives CDR1 SGHDT, CDR2 YYEEEE. This CDR3 comprises 13 residues. Trimming took 0 bases from V and 4 from J, leaving 6 bases between them. DNA of the CDR3: TGTGCCAGCAGCTTGGCTGGGGCAGATACGCAGTATTTT. Protein product: CASSLAGADTQYF.

The chain links TRBV2 to TRBJ1-4, with D unresolved. Germline V CDR1 and CDR2: SNHLY, FYNNEI. V was cut by 8 bases and J by 6 bases, with 13 bases left in between. The CDR3 is 13 residues long. CDR3 sequence: CASSPGWDEKLFF. In DNA, the CDR3 is TGTGCCAGCTCCCCAGGTTGGGATGAAAAACTGTTTTTT.

This chain connects TRBV4-2 to TRBJ2-3, with TRBD2 matching 10 bases. The CDR3 totals 17 residues. CDR1 and CDR2 (germline): LGHNA, YNFKEQ. V lost 4 bases to trimming and J lost 5 bases; unmatched junction nucleotides: 12. The CDR3 coding sequence is TGTGCCAGCAGCCGAGAGTTAGCGGGGGGAAGGGAAGATACGCAGTATTTT. Translated, it gives CASSRELAGGREDTQYF.

This clone has a single count. The V call is TRBV6-1, the J call TRBJ2-5; TRBD2 matches at 8 bases. The CDR3 extends over 15 amino acids. The germline V gene encodes CDR1 MNHNS and CDR2 SASEGT. Trimming at V came to 4 bases and at J to 0 bases, leaving 4 bases not matched to a gene. CDR3 residues: CASSGGGGNQETQYF. In nucleotides, the CDR3 is TGTGCCAGCAGTGGTGGCGGGGGGAACCAAGAGACCCAGTACTTC.

This clone was counted once. The CDR3: CASSPRTSGGAGTQYF. In DNA form, the CDR3 reads TGTGCCAGCAGTCCCCGGACTAGCGGGGGGGCGGGGACCCAGTACTTC. The J gene is TRBJ2-5, the V gene TRBV27; 15 bases agree with TRBD2. This CDR3 is built from 16 residues. Trimming at V came to 5 bases and at J to 7 bases, leaving 8 bases not matched to a gene. Germline V gives CDR1 MNHEY, CDR2 SMNVEV (reference sequence).

This clone is a singleton in its sample. The CDR3 region has the DNA TGTGCCAGCCGGGACCGAGACTATGGCTACACCTTC. Protein product: CASRDRDYGYTF. V and J are TRBV9 and TRBJ1-2; D might be TRBD1 (5 bases). V dropped 7 bases and J dropped 3 bases, with 10 bases sitting between them. Germline CDR1 is SGDLS and CDR2 is YYNGEE. This CDR3 has 12 amino acids.

The V gene is TRBV10-3, the J gene TRBJ1-2; D uncertain. V was shortened by 4 bases and J by 4 bases, with 16 bases between the two germline ends. The germline gives CDR1 ENHRY, CDR2 SYGVKD. The CDR3 has 15 residues. CDR3 region: CAISARGPVPYGYTF. The CDR3 coding sequence is TGTGCCATCAGTGCTAGAGGGCCAGTGCCCTATGGCTACACCTTC.

This chain uses TRBV7-3 with TRBJ1-2; 9 bases are a match to TRBD1. The CDR3 is 13 amino acids. The V gene end was trimmed by 4 bases and the J gene end by 3 bases; junction bases not matched to a gene: 0. CDR1 and CDR2 from the germline V gene are SGHTA and FQGTGA. The CDR3 coding sequence is TGTGCCAGCAGCTGGGACAGGGACTATGGCTACACCTTC. Its protein is CASSWDRDYGYTF.

The chain uses TRBV2 and TRBJ2-7; weak D call: TRBD1 (5 bases). V gave up 2 bases and J gave up 5 bases, with 10 bases separating them. The CDR3 spans 13 residues. Germline CDR1 is SNHLY and CDR2 is FYNNEI. CDR3 residues: CASSEFVRDEQYF. The CDR3 nucleotides read TGTGCCAGCAGTGAATTTGTCAGGGACGAGCAGTACTTC.

This rearrangement joins TRBV7-2 to TRBJ1-5; 8 bases align to TRBD1. Germline lookup yields CDR1 SGHTA and CDR2 FQGNSA. The CDR3 spans 17 residues. The trim removed 1 base at V and 0 bases at J, leaving 5 bases unmatched. As DNA, the CDR3 is TGTGCCAGCAGCTTAGAGGCAGGGGGCTATAGCAATCAGCCCCAGCATTTT. As protein: CASSLEAGGYSNQPQHF. Together with reference TRBV7-2 and TRBJ1-5, the CDR3 gives the full variable domain: GAGVSQSPSNKVTEKGKDVELRCDPISGHTALYWYRQSLGQGLEFLIYFQGNSAPDKSGLPSDRFSAERTGGSVSTLTIQRTQQEDSAVYLCASSLEAGGYSNQPQHFGDGTRLSIL.

The genes are TRBV5-6 and TRBJ2-7; D could derive from TRBD1 or TRBD2 (5 bases each). The germline gives CDR1 SGHDT, CDR2 YYEEEE. Trimming removed 7 bases from V and 3 bases from J, with 11 bases in between. The CDR3 sequence is 12 residues long. CDR3 coding DNA: TGTGCCAGCTCCGGGACGGACTACGAGCAGTACTTC. Residues: CASSGTDYEQYF.

The V and J genes are TRBV29-1 and TRBJ2-7; TRBD2 might be the D (6 bases). Trimming took off 2 bases at V and 5 bases at J, with 16 bases between the two ends. CDR1 and CDR2 (germline): SQVTM, ANQGSEA. The CDR3 loop spans 14 amino acids. DNA for the CDR3: TGCAGCGTTGAAACTAGCTTCGGGTCCCACGAGCAGTACTTC. Protein: CSVETSFGSHEQYF.